A single sample is the source of the 21 T cell receptor beta chains below, sequenced in a study of blood T cell repertoires in COVID-19. Data came from immunoSEQ multiplex PCR; TCRdb stores just in-frame clones and leaves some out. The table has around 32,000 clones, 93% seen once. The sequenced sample consisted of peripheral blood. Source of these receptors: a male donor with active COVID-19.

This clone has only one observation. This chain connects TRBV19 to TRBJ1-1; no definite D call. This CDR3 spans 14 amino acids. The germline CDR1 and CDR2 sequences are LNHDA and SQIVND (reference sequence). V lost 3 bases to trimming and J lost 1 base, with 9 bases between them. The CDR3 reads CASSMREPNTEAFF. In nucleotides, the CDR3 is TGTGCCAGTAGTATGCGAGAGCCGAACACTGAAGCTTTCTTT.

This chain links TRBV7-9 with TRBJ2-3, with 9 bases aligning to TRBD1. Germline assignment: CDR1 SEHNR and CDR2 FQNEAQ (reference sequence). This CDR3 spans 14 amino acids. The CDR3 reads CATTGTGSTDTQYF. CDR3 bases: TGTGCTACCACCGGGACAGGGAGTACAGATACGCAGTATTTT.

In its sample, this clone was seen once. J is TRBJ1-1 and V is TRBV29-1, with 7 bases that match TRBD1. The germline gives CDR1 SQVTM, CDR2 ANQGSEA. The CDR3 loop spans 13 amino acids. V was pared by 7 bases and J by 5 bases, with 10 bases of the junction left unmatched. The CDR3 DNA is TGCAGCGGAACCAGACAGGGCGGAACTGAAGCTTTCTTT. Its protein product is CSGTRQGGTEAFF.

This clone was observed once. The chain couples TRBV6-2 or TRBV6-3 to TRBJ2-7; tentatively, D is TRBD1 (5 bases). CDR1 and CDR2 (germline): MNHEY, SVGEGT. The CDR3 extends over 16 amino acids. Trimming removed 0 bases from V and 0 bases from J, with 12 bases in between. Here the CDR3 DNA reads TGTGCCAGCAGTTACTCGATAGAGGACAACTCCTACGAGCAGTACTTC. Amino acids: CASSYSIEDNSYEQYF.

Worth noting for this clone: At one of its ends the junction is not consistent with the germline gene, which may arise from a read error. This chain connects TRBV5-4 to TRBJ1-2; no definite D call. Germline assignment: CDR1 SGHNT and CDR2 YYREEE (reference sequence). The CDR3 has 15 residues. The CDR3 spells CASTLMGGFNYGYTF. In DNA, the CDR3 is TGTGCCAGCACCTTGATGGGCGGGTTTAACTATGGCTACACCTTC.

The J gene is TRBJ1-5, the V gene TRBV19; D is ambiguous. V shed 4 bases and J shed 0 bases, with 10 bases lying between them. The CDR3 covers 15 residues. Per germline, CDR1 LNHDA and CDR2 SQIVND (reference sequence). The CDR3 DNA reads as TGTGCCAGTAGTACGACAAGAAATAGCAATCAGCCCCAGCATTTT. Translated: CASSTTRNSNQPQHF.

The chain is built from TRBV18 and TRBJ2-1; D is unclear. The germline CDR1 and CDR2 sequences are KGHSH and LQKENI. The CDR3 runs 14 residues. The V gene lost 3 bases and the J gene lost 4 bases, with 10 bases spanning the gap. The CDR3 DNA reads as TGTGCCAGCTCACCCTACGCCAGGTACAATGAGCAGTTCTTC. Translation: CASSPYARYNEQFF.

V usage is TRBV19 and J usage is TRBJ2-1; a weak D match, TRBD1 (5 bases). This CDR3 has 15 amino acids. With 6 bases removed from V and 0 bases from J, the gap between germline ends came to 12 bases. Per the germline V gene, CDR1 is LNHDA and CDR2 is SQIVND (reference sequence). The CDR3 sequence is CASSMGRTSYNEQFF. Here the CDR3 DNA reads TGTGCCAGTAGCATGGGGCGTACCTCCTACAATGAGCAGTTCTTC.

This chain links TRBV28 with TRBJ1-4; D gene ambiguous. Germline V lookup: CDR1 MDHEN, CDR2 SYDVKM. The CDR3 covers 14 residues. The ends were cut back, 5 bases at V and 7 bases at J, with 14 bases in the middle. CDR3 residues: CASSPTGYGEKLFF. The CDR3, as DNA: TGTGCCAGCAGTCCCACGGGATACGGTGAAAAACTGTTTTTT.

The V gene is TRBV6-2 or TRBV6-3, the J gene TRBJ1-2; D gene unclear. Trimming left V 2 bases short and J 3 bases short, with 16 bases between. Germline CDR1 is MNHEY and CDR2 is SVGEGT. This CDR3 has 16 amino acids. The CDR3 loop is CASSYIPAAAHYGYTF. The CDR3, as DNA: TGTGCCAGCAGTTACATCCCCGCGGCAGCTCACTATGGCTACACCTTC.

The chain links TRBV18 to TRBJ1-1, with D uncertain. V was shortened by 4 bases and J by 1 base, with 7 bases between the two germline ends. Germline V lookup: CDR1 KGHSH, CDR2 LQKENI. This CDR3 region has 13 residues. The CDR3 here is CASSQSSNTEAFF. The CDR3 DNA is TGTGCCAGCTCACAATCATCGAACACTGAAGCTTTCTTT.

V gene TRBV20-1 combines with J gene TRBJ1-2; D not resolved. The length of the CDR3 is 11 residues. Germline loops: CDR1 DFQATT, CDR2 SNEGSKA (reference sequence). Trimming pared 4 bases from V and 7 bases from J, leaving 10 bases between. CDR3 in DNA: TGCAGTGCTATGCTCAGGTCTGGCTACACCTTC. It codes for CSAMLRSGYTF.

The J gene is TRBJ1-1, the V gene TRBV7-3; tentatively, D is TRBD1 (6 bases). Trimming took off 4 bases at V and 1 base at J, with 10 bases between the two ends. There are 14 residues in the CDR3. The germline CDR1 and CDR2 sequences are SGHTA and FQGTGA. CDR3 protein: CASSSGHSNTEAFF. The CDR3 DNA sequence: TGTGCCAGCAGCTCGGGACACTCGAACACTGAAGCTTTCTTT.

DNA for the CDR3: TGTGCCAGCAGCGGCGACTTAGATACGCAGTATTTT. Translated: CASSGDLDTQYF. V is TRBV9 and J is TRBJ2-3; D unclear. V was shortened by 3 bases and J by 5 bases, with 7 bases between the two germline ends. Germline lookup yields CDR1 SGDLS and CDR2 YYNGEE. The length of the CDR3 is 12 residues.

The chain employs TRBV6-2 or TRBV6-3 and TRBJ2-7; 7 positions agree with TRBD1. This CDR3 comprises 15 residues. V was clipped by 6 bases and J by 2 bases; unmatched bases: 10. Per germline, CDR1 MNHEY and CDR2 SVGEGT. Here the CDR3 reads CASRYRTTGTYEQYF. The CDR3 DNA follows: TGTGCCAGCAGGTACAGGACGACAGGGACCTACGAGCAGTACTTC.

The chain recombines TRBV7-2 with TRBJ2-2; D possibly corresponds to TRBD1 (5 bases). CDR3 size: 15 residues. The V gene lost 1 base and the J gene lost 1 base, with 7 bases spanning the gap. Germline CDR1 SGHTA, CDR2 FQGNSA. CDR3 amino acids: CASSLGDRNTGELFF. CDR3 nucleotide sequence: TGTGCCAGCAGCTTAGGTGACAGGAACACCGGGGAGCTGTTTTTT.

The J gene is TRBJ2-6, the V gene TRBV2; TRBD1 matches at 7 bases. V was pared by 8 bases and J by 2 bases, with 6 bases of the junction left unmatched. Per germline, CDR1 SNHLY and CDR2 FYNNEI. This CDR3 is built from 15 residues. The CDR3 spells CASQYDRAGANVLTF. Here the CDR3 DNA reads TGTGCCAGCCAATACGACAGGGCTGGGGCCAACGTCCTGACTTTC.

V and J are TRBV7-2 and TRBJ2-7; possibly TRBD1 for D (5 bases). The V and J ends lost 1 base and 1 base respectively, with 8 bases between them. The CDR3 loop spans 14 amino acids. Germline CDR1 SGHTA, CDR2 FQGNSA. CDR3 bases: TGTGCCAGCAGCTTAGAACAGGTGTCCTACGAGCAGTACTTC. Translation: CASSLEQVSYEQYF.

V usage is TRBV12-5 and J usage is TRBJ2-7, with D maybe TRBD1 (6 bases). V was trimmed by 6 bases and J by 2 bases, leaving 14 bases between them. The CDR3 length is 14 residues. Germline lookup yields CDR1 LGHNT and CDR2 FRNRAP. In DNA form, the CDR3 reads TGTGCTAGTGGCCTCGGGACATTAGCCTACGAGCAGTACTTC. This encodes CASGLGTLAYEQYF.

The chain couples TRBV18 to TRBJ1-3; 8 bases agree with TRBD1. CDR3 length: 18 amino acids. The V gene's germline CDR1 is KGHSH and CDR2 LQKENI. The V segment lost 5 bases and the J segment 2 bases; nucleotides outside the gene matches: 14. The CDR3 bases are TGTGCCAGCTCAAAAATCGAAAAAACAGGGGGACCTGGAAACACCATATATTTT. Translating it yields CASSKIEKTGGPGNTIYF.

The V gene is TRBV18, the J gene TRBJ1-1; D not resolved. The germline V gene encodes CDR1 KGHSH and CDR2 LQKENI. This CDR3 has 14 residues. V lost 5 bases and J lost 1, with 11 bases in between. CDR3 residues: CASSNPSGNTEAFF. CDR3 coding DNA: TGTGCCAGCTCAAACCCCTCGGGGAACACTGAAGCTTTCTTT.